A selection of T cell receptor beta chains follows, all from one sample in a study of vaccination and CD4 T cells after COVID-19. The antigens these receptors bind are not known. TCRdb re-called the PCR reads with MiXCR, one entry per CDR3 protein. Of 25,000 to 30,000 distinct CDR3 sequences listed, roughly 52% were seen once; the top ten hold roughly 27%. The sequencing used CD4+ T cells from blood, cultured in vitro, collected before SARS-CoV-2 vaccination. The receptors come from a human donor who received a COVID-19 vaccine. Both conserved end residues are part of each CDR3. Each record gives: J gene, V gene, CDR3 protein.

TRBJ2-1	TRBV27	CASRRQGAPEQFF
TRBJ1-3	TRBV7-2	CASSPGQASGNTIYF
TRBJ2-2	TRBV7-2	CASSPSTVTGELFF
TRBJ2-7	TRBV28	CASAAGTYEQYF
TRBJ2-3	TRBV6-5	CASSYVAGGPADTQYF
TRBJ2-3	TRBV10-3	CAIREPNRRNRGVWTDTQYF
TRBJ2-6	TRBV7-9	CASSLMRSRSGANVLTF
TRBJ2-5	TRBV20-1	CSARGNRLQETQYF
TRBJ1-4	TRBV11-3	CASSLGTGGTNEKLFF
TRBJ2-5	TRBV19	CASSMGQETQYF
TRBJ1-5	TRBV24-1	CATSDNDRGSNQPQHF
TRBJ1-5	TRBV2	CASSKGTGGGQPQHF
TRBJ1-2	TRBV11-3	CASSLDLNYGYTF
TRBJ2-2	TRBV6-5	CASSSYSGEVSGELFF
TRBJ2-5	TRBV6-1	CASSRNPERETQYF
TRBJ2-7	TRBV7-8	CASRPRGQIYEQYF
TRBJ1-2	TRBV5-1	CASSLGVDSNYGYTF
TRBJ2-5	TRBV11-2	CASSKRRGGLETQYF
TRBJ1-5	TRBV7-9	CASSLEGGGRQPQHF
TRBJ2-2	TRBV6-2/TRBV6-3	CASSYSRLPITGELFF
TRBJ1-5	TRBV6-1	CASRQGPGPQHF
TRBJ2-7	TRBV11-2	CASSLVGGLSYEQYF
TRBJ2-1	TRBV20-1	CSAIEGLAGSEQFF
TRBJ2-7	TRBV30	CAWSEQTYEQYF
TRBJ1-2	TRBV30	CAWISPRGGRTYTF
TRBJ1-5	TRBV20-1	CSAKWTGSNQPQHF
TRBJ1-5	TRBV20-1	CSARGQRDQPQHF
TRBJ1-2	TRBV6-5	CASSSTGDRGYTF
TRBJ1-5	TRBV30	CAWTSGTSDQPQHF
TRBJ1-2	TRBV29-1	CSVLIRDRFYGYTF
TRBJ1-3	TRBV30	CAWGPANGNTIYF
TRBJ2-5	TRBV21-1	CASSKVSNGGDRTQETQYF
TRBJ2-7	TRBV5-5	CASSQTGGTYEQYF
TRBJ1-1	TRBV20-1	CGFLIFKGALGTEAFF
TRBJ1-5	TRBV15	CATSRAPSGTGHQPQHF
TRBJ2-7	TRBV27	CASSSYRDYEQYF
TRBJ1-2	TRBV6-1	CASSVRRGTYYGYTF
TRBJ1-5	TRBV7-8	CASSLARAAYSNQPQHF
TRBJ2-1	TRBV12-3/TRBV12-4	CASRSLAGGRTADLFF
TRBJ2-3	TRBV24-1	CATSDSGLSTDTQYF
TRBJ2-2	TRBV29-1	CSVGLGRELFF
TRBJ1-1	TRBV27	CASSLSPTGNTEAFF
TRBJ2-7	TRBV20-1	CSARDNSPYEQYF
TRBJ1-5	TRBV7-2	CASSLGGDQPQHF
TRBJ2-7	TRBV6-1	CASSDAGGRHEQYF
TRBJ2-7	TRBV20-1	CSATPGTPEQYF
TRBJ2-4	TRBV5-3	CASSLGAGDVAKNIQYF
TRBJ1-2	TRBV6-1	CASSELDYGYTF
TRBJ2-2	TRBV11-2	CASSLGEGGPLNTGELFF
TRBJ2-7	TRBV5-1	CASSFTGSRVYEQYF
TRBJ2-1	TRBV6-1	CASRDVSRSSNEQFF
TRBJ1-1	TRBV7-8	CASSTITGRDTEAFF
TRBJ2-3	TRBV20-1	CSAPKTSGGASSDTQYF
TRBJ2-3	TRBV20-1	CSATRLITDTQYF
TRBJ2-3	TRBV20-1	CSARGRKTDTQYF